The source of this T cell receptor beta chain is a study of blood T cell repertoires in COVID-19. Across the whole study: Samples of COVID-19 (acute and convalescent) were obtained from the United States, Italy and Spain. In each case, the material was cDNA or gDNA derived from T cells, B-cell-depleted T cells, or PBMCs.

In the original analysis: Nucleated cell number was recorded as an estimate derived from reference gene primer amplification. Measured with immunoSEQ multiplex PCR; TCRdb has only the in-frame clones, and not every one. D and trimming come from the DNA, and the V and J calls and clone size come from that table. Here the sample spans about 110,000 clones, just over 70% being singletons. The sample was peripheral blood. This receptor was identified in a woman in her thirties or forties with acute or convalescent COVID-19.

The CDR3 DNA reads TGTGCCAGCAGCTTAGATCCTGGCGGAGGCGAGCAGTACTTC. The encoded protein is CASSLDPGGGEQYF. This sequence joins TRBV11-2 and TRBJ2-7; maybe TRBD2 (5 bases). V lost 0 bases and J 6 bases, leaving 12 bases between the germline ends. This CDR3 spans 14 amino acids. Per germline, CDR1 SGHAT and CDR2 FQNNGV.